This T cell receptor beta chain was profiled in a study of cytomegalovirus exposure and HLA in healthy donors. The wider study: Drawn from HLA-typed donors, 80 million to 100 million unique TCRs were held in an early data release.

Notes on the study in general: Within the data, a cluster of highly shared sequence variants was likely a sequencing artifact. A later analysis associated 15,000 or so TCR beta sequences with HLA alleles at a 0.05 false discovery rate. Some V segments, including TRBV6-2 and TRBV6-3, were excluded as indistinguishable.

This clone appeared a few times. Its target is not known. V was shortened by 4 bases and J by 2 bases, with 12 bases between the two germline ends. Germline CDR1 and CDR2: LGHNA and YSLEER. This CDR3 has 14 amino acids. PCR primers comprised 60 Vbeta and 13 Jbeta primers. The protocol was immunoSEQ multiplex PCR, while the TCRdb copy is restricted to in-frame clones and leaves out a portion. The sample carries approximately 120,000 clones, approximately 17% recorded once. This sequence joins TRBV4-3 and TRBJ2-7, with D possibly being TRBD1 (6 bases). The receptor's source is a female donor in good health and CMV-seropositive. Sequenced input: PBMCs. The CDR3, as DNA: TGCGCCAGCAGCCCCCACAGGGCCCCCTACGAGCAGTACTTC. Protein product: CASSPHRAPYEQYF.